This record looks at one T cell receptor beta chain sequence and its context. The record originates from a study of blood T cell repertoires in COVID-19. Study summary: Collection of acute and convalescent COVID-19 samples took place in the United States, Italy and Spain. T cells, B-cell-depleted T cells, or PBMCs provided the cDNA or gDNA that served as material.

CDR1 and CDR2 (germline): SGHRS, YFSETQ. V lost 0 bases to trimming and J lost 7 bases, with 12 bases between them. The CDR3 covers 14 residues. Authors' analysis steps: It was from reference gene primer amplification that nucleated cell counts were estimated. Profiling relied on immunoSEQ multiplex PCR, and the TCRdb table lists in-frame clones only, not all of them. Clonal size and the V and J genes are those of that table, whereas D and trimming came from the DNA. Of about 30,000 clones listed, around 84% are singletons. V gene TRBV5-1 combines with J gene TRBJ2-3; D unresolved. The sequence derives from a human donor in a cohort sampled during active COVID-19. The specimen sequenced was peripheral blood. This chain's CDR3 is CASSLAPGRYTQYF. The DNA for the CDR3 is TGCGCCAGCAGCTTGGCCCCGGGTCGATATACGCAGTATTTT.